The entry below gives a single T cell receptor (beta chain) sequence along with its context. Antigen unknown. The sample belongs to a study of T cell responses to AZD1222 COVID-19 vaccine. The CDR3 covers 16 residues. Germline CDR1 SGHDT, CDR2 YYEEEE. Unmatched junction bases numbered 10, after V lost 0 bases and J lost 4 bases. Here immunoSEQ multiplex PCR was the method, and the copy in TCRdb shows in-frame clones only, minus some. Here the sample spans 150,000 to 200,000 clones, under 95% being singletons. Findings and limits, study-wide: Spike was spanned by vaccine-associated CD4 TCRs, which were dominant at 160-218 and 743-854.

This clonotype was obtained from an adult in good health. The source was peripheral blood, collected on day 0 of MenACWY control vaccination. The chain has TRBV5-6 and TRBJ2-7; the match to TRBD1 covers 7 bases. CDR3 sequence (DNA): TGTGCCAGCAGCTTGGTCGGGGCAGGGGGATTATACGAGCAGTACTTC. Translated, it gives CASSLVGAGGLYEQYF.